This T cell receptor beta chain comes out of a study of blood T cell repertoires in COVID-19. This CDR3 spans 12 amino acids. V lost 1 base, J lost 7 bases, and 7 bases lay in between. Germline CDR1 and CDR2: SGHTA and FQGNSA. TCRdb's copy holds only in-frame clones and misses some; the assay was immunoSEQ multiplex PCR. The sample yields about 150,000 clones, 65% to 85% seen once. The J gene is TRBJ1-2, the V gene TRBV7-2; no clear D gene. The clonotype was recovered from an elderly woman with acute or convalescent COVID-19. Sequences were obtained from peripheral blood. In DNA form, the CDR3 reads TGTGCCAGCAGCTTAGTCTACGGTGGCTACACCTTC. This translates into CASSLVYGGYTF.